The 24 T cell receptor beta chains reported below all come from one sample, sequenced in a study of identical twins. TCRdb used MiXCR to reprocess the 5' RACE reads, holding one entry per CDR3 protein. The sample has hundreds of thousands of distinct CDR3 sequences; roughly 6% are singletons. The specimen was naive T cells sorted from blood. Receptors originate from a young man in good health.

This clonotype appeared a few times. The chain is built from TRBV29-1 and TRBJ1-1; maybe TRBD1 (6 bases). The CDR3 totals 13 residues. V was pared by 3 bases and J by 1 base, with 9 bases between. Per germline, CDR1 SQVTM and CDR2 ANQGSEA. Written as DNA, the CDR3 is TGCAGCGTTGACCGGGGGGCGAACACTGAAGCTTTCTTT. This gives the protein CSVDRGANTEAFF.

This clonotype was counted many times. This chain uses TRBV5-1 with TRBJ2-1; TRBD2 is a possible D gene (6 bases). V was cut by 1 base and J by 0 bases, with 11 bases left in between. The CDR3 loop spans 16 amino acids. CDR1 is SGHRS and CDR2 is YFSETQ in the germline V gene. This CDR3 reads CASSLLSGSSYNEQFF. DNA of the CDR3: TGCGCCAGCAGCTTGCTTTCCGGGAGCTCCTACAATGAGCAGTTCTTC.

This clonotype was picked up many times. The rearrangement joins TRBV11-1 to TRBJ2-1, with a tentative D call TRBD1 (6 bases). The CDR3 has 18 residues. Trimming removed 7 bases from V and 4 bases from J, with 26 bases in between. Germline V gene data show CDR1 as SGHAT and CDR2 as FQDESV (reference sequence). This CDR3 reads CASTLPQGLVGAYNEQFF. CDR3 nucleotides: TGTGCCAGCACCCTTCCACAGGGCTTAGTCGGGGCATACAATGAGCAGTTCTTC.

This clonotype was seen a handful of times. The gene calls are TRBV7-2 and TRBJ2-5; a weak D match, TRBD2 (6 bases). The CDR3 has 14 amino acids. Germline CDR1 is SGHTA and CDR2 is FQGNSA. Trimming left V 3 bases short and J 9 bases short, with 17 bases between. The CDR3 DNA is TGTGCCAGCAGCTTGCCCATGGCAGGAGGGGCCCAGTACTTC. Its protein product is CASSLPMAGGAQYF.

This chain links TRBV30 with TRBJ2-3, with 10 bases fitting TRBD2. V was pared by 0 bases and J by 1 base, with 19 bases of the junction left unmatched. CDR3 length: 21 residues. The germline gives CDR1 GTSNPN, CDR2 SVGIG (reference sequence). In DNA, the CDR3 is TGTGCCTGGAGTGTAGTTAAGGCTAGCGGGAGAGATTGGGTTCGCACAGATACGCAGTATTTT. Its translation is CAWSVVKASGRDWVRTDTQYF.

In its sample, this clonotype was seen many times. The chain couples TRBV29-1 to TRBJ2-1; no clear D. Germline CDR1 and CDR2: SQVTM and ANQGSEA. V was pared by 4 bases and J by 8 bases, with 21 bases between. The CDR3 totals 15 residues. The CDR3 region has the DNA TGCAGCGTTGGAGAACCACGGGCCTACAATGATGAGCAGTTCTTC. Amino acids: CSVGEPRAYNDEQFF.

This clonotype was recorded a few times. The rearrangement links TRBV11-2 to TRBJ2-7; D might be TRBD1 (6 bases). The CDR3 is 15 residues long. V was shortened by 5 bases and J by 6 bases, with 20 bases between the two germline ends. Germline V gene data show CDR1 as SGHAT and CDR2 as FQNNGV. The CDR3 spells CASSHKITGLGEQYF. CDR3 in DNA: TGTGCCAGCAGCCATAAAATTACAGGGCTTGGCGAGCAGTACTTC.

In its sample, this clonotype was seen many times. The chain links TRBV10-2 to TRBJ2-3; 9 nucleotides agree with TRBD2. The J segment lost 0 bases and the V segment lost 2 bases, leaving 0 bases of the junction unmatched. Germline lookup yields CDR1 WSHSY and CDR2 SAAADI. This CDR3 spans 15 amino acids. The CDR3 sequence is CASSETSGSTDTQYF. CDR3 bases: TGCGCCAGCAGTGAGACTAGCGGGAGCACAGATACGCAGTATTTT.

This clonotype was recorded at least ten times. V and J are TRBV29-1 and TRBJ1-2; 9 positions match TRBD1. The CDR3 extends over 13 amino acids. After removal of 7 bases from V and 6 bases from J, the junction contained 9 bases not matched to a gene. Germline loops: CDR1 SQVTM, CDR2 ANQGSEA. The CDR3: CSARDRARDGYTF. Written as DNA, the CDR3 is TGCAGCGCGAGGGACAGGGCCCGGGATGGCTACACCTTC.

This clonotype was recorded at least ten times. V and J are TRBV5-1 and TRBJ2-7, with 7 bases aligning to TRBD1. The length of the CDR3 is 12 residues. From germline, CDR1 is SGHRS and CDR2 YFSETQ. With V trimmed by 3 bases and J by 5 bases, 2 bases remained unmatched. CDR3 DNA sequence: TGCGCCAGCAGCTCTACAGGGGACGAGCAGTACTTC. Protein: CASSSTGDEQYF.

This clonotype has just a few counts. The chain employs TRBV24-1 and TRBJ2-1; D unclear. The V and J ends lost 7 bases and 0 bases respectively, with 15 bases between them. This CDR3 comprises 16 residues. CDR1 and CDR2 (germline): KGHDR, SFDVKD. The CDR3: CATSKPRANSYNEQFF. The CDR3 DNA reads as TGTGCCACCAGCAAACCACGGGCCAACTCCTACAATGAGCAGTTCTTC.

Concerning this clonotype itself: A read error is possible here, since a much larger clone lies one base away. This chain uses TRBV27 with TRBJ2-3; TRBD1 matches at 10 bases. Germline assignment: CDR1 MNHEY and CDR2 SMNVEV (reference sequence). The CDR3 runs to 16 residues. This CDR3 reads CASSPTGTGDTDAQYF. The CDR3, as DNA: TGTGCCAGCAGTCCGACCGGGACAGGGGACACAGATGCGCAGTATTTT.

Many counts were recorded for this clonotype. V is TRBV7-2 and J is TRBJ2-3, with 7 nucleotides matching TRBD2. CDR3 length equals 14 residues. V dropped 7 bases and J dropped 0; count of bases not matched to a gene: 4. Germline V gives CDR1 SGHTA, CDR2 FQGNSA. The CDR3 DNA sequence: TGTGCCAGCAAACTAGCGCATAGCACAGATACGCAGTATTTT. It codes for CASKLAHSTDTQYF.

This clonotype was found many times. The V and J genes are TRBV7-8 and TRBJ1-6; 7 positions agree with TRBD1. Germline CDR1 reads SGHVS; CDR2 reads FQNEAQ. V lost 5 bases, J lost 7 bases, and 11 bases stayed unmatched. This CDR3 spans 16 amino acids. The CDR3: CASSARQGDGNSPLHF. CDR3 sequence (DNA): TGTGCCAGCAGCGCAAGACAGGGTGACGGGAATTCACCCCTCCACTTT.

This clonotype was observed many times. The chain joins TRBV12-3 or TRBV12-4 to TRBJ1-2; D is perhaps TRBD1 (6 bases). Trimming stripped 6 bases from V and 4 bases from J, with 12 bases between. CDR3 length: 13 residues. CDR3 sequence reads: CASSRGGGYGYTF. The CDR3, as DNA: TGTGCCAGCAGCCGAGGGGGGGGCTATGGCTACACCTTC.

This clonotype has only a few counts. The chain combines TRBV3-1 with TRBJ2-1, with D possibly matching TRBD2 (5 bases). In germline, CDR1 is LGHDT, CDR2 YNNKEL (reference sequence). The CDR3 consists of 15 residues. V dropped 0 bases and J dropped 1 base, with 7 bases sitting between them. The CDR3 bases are TGTGCCAGCAGCCAAGAAACGGGATCCTACAATGAGCAGTTCTTC. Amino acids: CASSQETGSYNEQFF.

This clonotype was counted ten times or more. CDR3 sequence (DNA): TGTGCCAGCAGTTTGGGGTCGGTCTCTGGAAACACCATATATTTT. Translating gives CASSLGSVSGNTIYF. The gene calls are TRBV28 and TRBJ1-3, with D uncertain. This CDR3 spans 15 amino acids. Looked up from germline, CDR1 is MDHEN and CDR2 is SYDVKM. Trimming removed 3 bases from V and 0 bases from J, with 9 bases in between.

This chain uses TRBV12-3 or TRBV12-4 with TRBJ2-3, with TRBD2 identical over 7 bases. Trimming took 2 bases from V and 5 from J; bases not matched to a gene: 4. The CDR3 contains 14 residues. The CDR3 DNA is TGTGCCAGCAGTTTACTAGGGAGGGGAGATACGCAGTATTTT. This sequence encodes CASSLLGRGDTQYF.

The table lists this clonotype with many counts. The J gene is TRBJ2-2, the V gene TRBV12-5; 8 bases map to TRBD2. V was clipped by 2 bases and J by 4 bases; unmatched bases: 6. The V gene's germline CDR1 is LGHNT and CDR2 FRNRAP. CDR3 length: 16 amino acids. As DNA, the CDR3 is TGTGCTAGTGGTTTGCCTAGCGGGCGGGGCACCGGGGAGCTGTTTTTT. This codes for CASGLPSGRGTGELFF.

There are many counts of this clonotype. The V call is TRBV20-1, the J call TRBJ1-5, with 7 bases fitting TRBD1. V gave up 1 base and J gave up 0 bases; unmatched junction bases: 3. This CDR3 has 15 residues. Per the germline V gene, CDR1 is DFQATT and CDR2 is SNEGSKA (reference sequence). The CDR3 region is CSARGRGLSNQPQHF. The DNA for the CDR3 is TGCAGTGCTAGAGGGAGGGGGCTTAGCAATCAGCCCCAGCATTTT.

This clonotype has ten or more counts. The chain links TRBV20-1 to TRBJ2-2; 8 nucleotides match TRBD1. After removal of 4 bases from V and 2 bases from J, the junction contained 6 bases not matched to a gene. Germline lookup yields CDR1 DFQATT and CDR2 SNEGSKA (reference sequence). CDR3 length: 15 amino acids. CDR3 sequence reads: CSATRTGLNTGELFF. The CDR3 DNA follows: TGCAGTGCTACAAGGACAGGGCTTAACACCGGGGAGCTGTTTTTT.

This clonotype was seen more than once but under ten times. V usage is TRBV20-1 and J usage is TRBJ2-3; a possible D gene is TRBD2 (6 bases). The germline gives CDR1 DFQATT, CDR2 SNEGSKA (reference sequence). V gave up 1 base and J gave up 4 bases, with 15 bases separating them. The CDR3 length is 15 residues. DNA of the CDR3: TGCAGTGCTAGAGGTTCGGGAGCAAGCGCAGATACGCAGTATTTT. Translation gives CSARGSGASADTQYF.

For the CDR3, the DNA is TGCAGTGCCCAGACAGGGGACAATCAGCCCCAGCATTTT. Protein sequence: CSAQTGDNQPQHF. The rearrangement uses TRBV20-1 and TRBJ1-5; TRBD1 agrees at 8 bases. Germline V gene sequence: CDR1 DFQATT, CDR2 SNEGSKA (reference sequence). The CDR3 is 13 amino acids. Trimming took 6 bases from V and 3 from J; bases not matched to a gene: 4.

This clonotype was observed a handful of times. CDR3 loop: CASRFGQGNEKLFF. CDR3 nucleotide sequence: TGCGCCAGCAGATTTGGACAGGGGAATGAAAAACTGTTTTTT. J is TRBJ1-4 and V is TRBV5-1, with 9 bases fitting TRBD1. The CDR3 totals 14 residues. The V and J ends lost 5 bases and 5 bases, in that order; junction bases with no gene match: 4. CDR1 and CDR2 (germline): SGHRS, YFSETQ.